This T cell receptor (beta chain) emerged from a study of regulatory T cells in long-lasting Graves disease. Findings and caveats of the study: It was possible that the small sample size reduced accuracy.

This clonotype was counted many times. The antigen is unknown. Trimming removed 7 bases from V and 0 bases from J; junction bases left unmatched: 12. Per the germline V gene, CDR1 is SNHLY and CDR2 is FYNNEI. The CDR3 contains 18 residues. Time point denoted: newly diagnosed GD, antithyroid drugs for less than 3 months. The TCR library was prepared using RNA isolated from PBMCs. Library construction for TCR beta used iRepertoire HTBI primers and Arm-PCR of CDR3 regions. Using its own MiXCR run on the multiplex PCR reads, TCRdb lists one record per CDR3 protein. The sample records roughly 420,000 distinct CDR3 sequences, around 13% being singletons. The same data also went into a second study, on T cells in Graves' hyperthyroidism and ophthalmopathy. That work adds: A first-round RT-PCR of the TCR CDR3 used the HTBI primer set.

The sample in question was peripheral blood mononuclear cells (PBMCs), obtained at new diagnosis, from a patient treated with antithyroid drugs. The rearrangement links TRBV2 to TRBJ2-5; 12 positions match TRBD2. This receptor was taken from a woman in her fifties or sixties with Graves disease. The CDR3 spells CASTERTSGNSYQETQYF. CDR3 sequence (DNA): TGTGCCAGCACCGAAAGGACTAGCGGGAACTCGTACCAAGAGACCCAGTACTTC.